A selection of T cell receptor beta chains follows, all from one sample in a study of T cell repertoires in cytomegalovirus infection. TCRdb re-called the reads with MiXCR, one entry per CDR3 protein. The top ten hold approximately 60% of the sample, which has roughly 200,000 distinct CDR3 sequences, roughly two fifths seen once. What these receptors recognize is not known. Sequencing was performed on CD8+ T cells from cultured PBMCs, taken from culture after CMV antigen stimulation. The receptor set was obtained from a human donor in good health (CMV status not recorded). Some clones in this sample may be carry-over from other donors' samples. Both conserved end residues are part of each CDR3. The D gene is left open where the match is weak. Clone size appears in some rows only: once, few, many, or a class for an expanded clone.

abundance	v_gene	j_gene	d_gene	len	CDR3nt	CDR3aa
few	TRBV4-2	TRBJ2-7	TRBD1	15	TGTGCCAGCAGCCAAGATTTGGACAGGAGATACGAGCAGTACTTC	CASSQDLDRRYEQYF
many	TRBV4-1	TRBJ1-4	NA	16	TGCGCCAGCAGCCAAGATCCAGGGGCGACTAATGAAAAACTGTTTTTT	CASSQDPGATNEKLFF
few	TRBV7-2	TRBJ2-5	TRBD2	15	TGTGCCAGCAGCTTAGGGGGGGGTCCTACGGAGACCCAGTACTTC	CASSLGGGPTETQYF
NA	TRBV29-1	TRBJ2-7	NA	12	TGCAGCGTTGAAGGCAGGGACTACGAGCAGTACTTC	CSVEGRDYEQYF
many	TRBV11-2	TRBJ1-6	NA	17	TGTGCCAGCAGCTTAGTGGCCTGGGACTCGGAGAATTCACCCCTCCACTTT	CASSLVAWDSENSPLHF
NA	TRBV12-5	TRBJ2-1	NA	14	TGTGCTAGTGGTTTGGGCGGGGCTTACAATGAGCAGTTCTTC	CASGLGGAYNEQFF
NA	TRBV27	TRBJ2-1	NA	17	TGTGCCAGCAGTTCCGAGGGCCCTAACTACTCCTACAATGAGCAGTTCTTC	CASSSEGPNYSYNEQFF
NA	TRBV28	TRBJ2-3	NA	15	TGTGCCAGCAGTTTAGGTCAGGGAACCACAGATACGCAGTATTTT	CASSLGQGTTDTQYF
NA	TRBV7-8	TRBJ1-2	NA	17	TGTGCCAGCAGCGGGATCGAGGGGGGGGGGGCAGGCTATGGCTACACCTTC	CASSGIEGGGAGYGYTF
NA	TRBV10-3	TRBJ2-1	NA	15	TGTGCCATCAGTGGGGGGGCGGACTCCTACAATGAGCAGTTCTTC	CAISGGADSYNEQFF
few	TRBV7-6	TRBJ2-7	NA	14	TGTGCCAGCAGCGTACGGGGAACCTCCTACGAGCAGTACTTC	CASSVRGTSYEQYF
few	TRBV6-1	TRBJ1-1	NA	16	TGTGCCAGCAGTGAGACGAGGGAACCCTTGTACACTGAAGCTTTCTTT	CASSETREPLYTEAFF
few	TRBV4-1	TRBJ1-1	NA	16	TGCGCCAGCAGCCAAGAGACAGTTGAACTGAACACTGAAGCTTTCTTT	CASSQETVELNTEAFF
few	TRBV4-1	TRBJ1-2	NA	15	TGCGCCAGCAGCCAAGATAACCCGGCATACTATGGCTACACCTTC	CASSQDNPAYYGYTF
few	TRBV19	TRBJ1-4	NA	15	TGTGCCAGTAGTTCCAGGGACGCAACTAATGAAAAACTGTTTTTT	CASSSRDATNEKLFF
NA	TRBV28	TRBJ2-1	TRBD2	16	TGTGCCAGCAGTTTTGGAGCGGGAGGTTTCTACAATGAGCAGTTCTTC	CASSFGAGGFYNEQFF
NA	TRBV29-1	TRBJ2-1	NA	12	TGCAGCGCCACGCAACGCTACAATGAGCAGTTCTTC	CSATQRYNEQFF
many	TRBV7-9	TRBJ2-6	NA	14	TGTGCCAGCAGCCGTCGGGGCGGGGCCAACGTCCTGACTTTC	CASSRRGGANVLTF
NA	TRBV9	TRBJ2-1	NA	14	TGTGCCAGCAGCGTAGCGGTATCAATACATGAGCAGTTCTTC	CASSVAVSIHEQFF
few	TRBV11-2	TRBJ2-7	NA	12	TGTGCCAGCAGCTTAGAAGACTACGAGCAGTACTTC	CASSLEDYEQYF
NA	TRBV19	TRBJ2-7	TRBD1	15	TGTGCCAGTAGTATGGGGGACAGTCTCTCCTACGAGCAGTACTTC	CASSMGDSLSYEQYF
few	TRBV7-9	TRBJ1-1	NA	14	TGTGCCAGCACCCCCAAGGGGGGGGGCACTGAAGCTTTCTTT	CASTPKGGGTEAFF
few	TRBV27	TRBJ2-1	TRBD1	17	TGTGCCAGCACCCTACGGGGGGACAGGGGGGCCTACAATGAGCAGTTCTTC	CASTLRGDRGAYNEQFF
few	TRBV28	TRBJ2-1	TRBD2	14	TGTGCCAGCAGTGAGCGGGGGAGCGTAAATGAGCAGTTCTTC	CASSERGSVNEQFF
NA	TRBV11-2	TRBJ2-2	NA	18	TGTGCCAGCATCCAGAGGCCGGCAGCAACAGTGAACACCGGGGAGCTGTTTTTT	CASIQRPAATVNTGELFF
few	TRBV27	TRBJ1-5	TRBD1	15	TGTGCCAGCAGTCAAATTACAGGGGGCAATCAGCCCCAGCATTTT	CASSQITGGNQPQHF
NA	TRBV6-2/TRBV6-3	TRBJ1-2	TRBD1	14	TGTGCCAGCAGCTTGACGGACAGGGTCCATGGCTACACCTTC	CASSLTDRVHGYTF
NA	TRBV7-6	TRBJ1-1	NA	15	TGTGCCAGCAGCTTAGGGACAGTCTACAACACTGAAGCTTTCTTT	CASSLGTVYNTEAFF
NA	TRBV13	TRBJ1-2	NA	18	TGTGCCAGCAGCTTAAGGGGGTCCACAGGGACCGCTCTGCGGGGCTACACCTTC	CASSLRGSTGTALRGYTF
many	TRBV7-9	TRBJ2-6	NA	17	TGTGCCAGCAGCGACAGAGATGCGGGTGCTGGGGCCAACGTCCTGACTTTC	CASSDRDAGAGANVLTF
few	TRBV25-1	TRBJ1-2	TRBD1	16	TGTGCCAGCAGGGCTGGCGGGACAGGGGGCAGGAATGGCTACACCTTC	CASRAGGTGGRNGYTF
large	TRBV6-5	TRBJ1-2	NA	17	TGTGCCAGCAGTTACCTCTACCCAGATAGGGACCGTGAGGGCTACACCTTC	CASSYLYPDRDREGYTF
few	TRBV7-6	TRBJ2-1	TRBD2	15	TGTGCCAGCAGCTTAAGCGGGGGGGATTACAATGAGCAGTTCTTC	CASSLSGGDYNEQFF